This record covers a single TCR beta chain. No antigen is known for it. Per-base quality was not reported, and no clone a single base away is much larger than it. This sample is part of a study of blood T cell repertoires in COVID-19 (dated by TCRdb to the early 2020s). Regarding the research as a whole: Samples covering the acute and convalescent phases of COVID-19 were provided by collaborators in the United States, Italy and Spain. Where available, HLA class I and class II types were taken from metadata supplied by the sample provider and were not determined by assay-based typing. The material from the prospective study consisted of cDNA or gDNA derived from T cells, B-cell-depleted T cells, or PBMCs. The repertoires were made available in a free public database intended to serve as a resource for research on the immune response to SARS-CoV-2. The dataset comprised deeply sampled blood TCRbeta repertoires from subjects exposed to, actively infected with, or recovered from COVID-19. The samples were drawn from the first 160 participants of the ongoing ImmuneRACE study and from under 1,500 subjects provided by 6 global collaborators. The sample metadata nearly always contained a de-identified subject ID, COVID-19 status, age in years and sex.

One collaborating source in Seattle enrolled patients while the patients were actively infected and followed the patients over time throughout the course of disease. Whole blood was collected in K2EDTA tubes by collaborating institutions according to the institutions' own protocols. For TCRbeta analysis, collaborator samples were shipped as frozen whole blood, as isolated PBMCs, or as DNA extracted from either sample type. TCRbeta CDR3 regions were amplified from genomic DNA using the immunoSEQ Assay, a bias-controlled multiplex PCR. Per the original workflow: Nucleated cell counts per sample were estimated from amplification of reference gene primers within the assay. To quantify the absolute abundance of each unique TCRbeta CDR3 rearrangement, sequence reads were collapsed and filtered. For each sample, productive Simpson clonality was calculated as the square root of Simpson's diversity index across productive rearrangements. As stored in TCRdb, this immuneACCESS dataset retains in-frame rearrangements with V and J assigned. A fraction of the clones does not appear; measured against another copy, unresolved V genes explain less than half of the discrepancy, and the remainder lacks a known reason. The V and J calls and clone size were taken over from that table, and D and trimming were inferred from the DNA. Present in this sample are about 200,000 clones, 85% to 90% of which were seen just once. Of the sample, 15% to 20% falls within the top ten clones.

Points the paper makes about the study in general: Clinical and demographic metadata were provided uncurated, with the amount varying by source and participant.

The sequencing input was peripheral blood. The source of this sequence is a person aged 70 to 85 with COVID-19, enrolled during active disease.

The CDR3 sequence is CASSQDGRGSVTSVKDQYEQYF. The nucleotides are TGTGCCAGCAGCCAAGATGGAAGGGGGAGTGTGACTAGCGTGAAGGACCAATACGAGCAGTACTTC. In this chain, TRBV3-1 (or the pseudogene TRBV3-2) is recombined with TRBJ2-7, with 8 middle bases fitting TRBD2. Germline trimming: 0 bases from V, 4 bases from J; junction bases outside gene matches: 26. Reading from cysteine to phenylalanine, the CDR3 counts 22 amino acids. Only CDR3 DNA remains: 66 bases, in frame from the first base. The CDR1 and CDR2 encoded by the germline V gene (reference sequence) are LGHDT and YNNKEL.